A single sample is the source of the 16 T cell receptor beta chains below, sequenced in a study of regulatory T cells in long-lasting Graves disease. iRepertoire HTBI primers and Arm-PCR of CDR3 regions built TCR beta libraries. MiXCR was run by TCRdb on the multiplex PCR reads, yielding one entry per CDR3 protein. The sample gives about 440,000 distinct CDR3 sequences, 14% to 15% of which show up once; over 15% is in the top ten. The sample's time point: newly diagnosed GD, antithyroid drugs for less than 3 months. The authors made the TCR library using RNA they extracted from PBMCs. The same data also went into a second study, on T cells in Graves' hyperthyroidism and ophthalmopathy.

Specimen: peripheral blood mononuclear cells (PBMCs), collected at new diagnosis, from a patient treated with antithyroid drugs. The receptors here all came from a woman in her 30s with Graves disease.

This clonotype was detected only a few times. The V call is TRBV25-1, the J call TRBJ1-6; a possible D gene is TRBD1 (6 bases). The V and J ends lost 3 bases and 5 bases respectively, with 14 bases between them. Germline loops: CDR1 MGHDK, CDR2 SYGVNS. This CDR3 spans 16 amino acids. The CDR3 nucleotides read TGTGCCAGCAGTGAGTTCGGGGGGGGCGATAATTCACCCCTCCACTTT. This gives the protein CASSEFGGGDNSPLHF.

In its sample, this clonotype was seen many times. V is TRBV5-1 and J is TRBJ2-1; TRBD2 might be the D (5 bases). Between the trimmed V and J ends, which lost 6 bases and 2 bases, there was a span of 15 bases. The CDR3 extends over 15 amino acids. Germline loops: CDR1 SGHRS, CDR2 YFSETQ. The CDR3, as DNA: TGCGCCAGCAAAAAGTCGGGCGGGCCCTACAATGAGCAGTTCTTC. Its protein is CASKKSGGPYNEQFF.

This clonotype has ten or more counts. The rearrangement uses TRBV6-1 and TRBJ1-1; D possibly corresponds to TRBD1 (5 bases). V was trimmed by 11 bases and J by 0 bases, leaving 10 bases between them. Germline loops: CDR1 MNHNS, CDR2 SASEGT. The CDR3 has 12 amino acids. CDR3 bases: TGTGCCCACCGGGGACTGAACACTGAAGCTTTCTTT. As protein: CAHRGLNTEAFF.

This clonotype was seen a few times. This chain joins TRBV12-3 or TRBV12-4 and TRBJ1-4; D call uncertain. The CDR3 is 13 amino acids. Deletions cut 3 bases from V and 7 bases from J, with 9 bases between. CDR3 region: CASSFLPVEKLFF. In DNA, the CDR3 is TGTGCCAGCAGTTTTTTACCGGTTGAAAAACTGTTTTTT.

This clonotype was observed at least ten times. The chain uses TRBV20-1 and TRBJ2-1; 14 bases line up with TRBD2. Germline V gives CDR1 DFQATT, CDR2 SNEGSKA (reference sequence). The CDR3 covers 16 residues. Losses at the gene ends were 1 base for V and 5 bases for J; bases not matched to a gene: 4. The CDR3 here is CSARGLAGGVNNEQFF. DNA for the CDR3: TGCAGTGCTAGAGGACTAGCGGGAGGGGTAAACAATGAGCAGTTCTTC.

This chain uses TRBV12-3 or TRBV12-4 with TRBJ1-6, with D perhaps TRBD1 (5 bases). V was trimmed by 0 bases and J by 7 bases, leaving 7 bases between them. The CDR3 length is 14 residues. Here the CDR3 DNA reads TGTGCCAGCAGTTTAGCGAGACAGAATTCACCCCTCCACTTT. Protein sequence: CASSLARQNSPLHF.

This clonotype was found many times. This chain connects TRBV12-3 or TRBV12-4 to TRBJ1-2; no clear D. The CDR3 totals 12 residues. The V end lost 5 bases, the J end lost 4 bases, and 8 bases lay between the germline ends. CDR3 protein: CASSLLPYGYTF. The DNA for the CDR3 is TGTGCCAGCAGTCTTCTCCCCTATGGCTACACCTTC.

The chain carries TRBV12-3 or TRBV12-4 and TRBJ1-1; 7 bases map to TRBD1. The CDR3 length is 14 residues. With V trimmed by 8 bases and J by 0 bases, 6 bases remained unmatched. The CDR3 coding sequence is TGTGCCAGCCGGGGGACAGCGATGAACACTGAAGCTTTCTTT. Translated: CASRGTAMNTEAFF.

This clonotype was counted many times. The genes are TRBV27 and TRBJ1-4; D not certain. Germline V gene sequence: CDR1 MNHEY, CDR2 SMNVEV (reference sequence). V dropped 3 bases and J dropped 0 bases, with 11 bases sitting between them. The CDR3 contains 16 residues. The CDR3, as DNA: TGTGCCAGCAGTTTCCTCGGACCTGCAACTAATGAAAAACTGTTTTTT. It codes for CASSFLGPATNEKLFF.

There are many counts of this clonotype. The gene calls are TRBV11-2 and TRBJ2-7; D might be TRBD1 (5 bases). CDR1 is SGHAT, CDR2 FQNNGV, per germline. This CDR3 spans 15 amino acids. V was cut by 1 base and J by 3 bases, with 13 bases left in between. CDR3 loop: CASSLGKGAHYEQYF. CDR3 nucleotides: TGTGCCAGCAGCTTAGGAAAAGGGGCACACTACGAGCAGTACTTC. The full variable domain, rest sourced from reference TRBV11-2 and TRBJ2-7, is EAGVAQSPRYKIIEKRQSVAFWCNPISGHATLYWYQQILGQGPKLLIQFQNNGVVDDSQLPKDRFSAERLKGVDSTLKIQPAKLEDSAVYLCASSLGKGAHYEQYFGPGTRLTVT.

On this clonotype itself: This sequence may be a read error, since a much larger clone differs from it by one base. The gene calls are TRBV20-1 and TRBJ2-1; TRBD1 or TRBD2 may be the D gene (5 bases each). The CDR3 runs to 15 residues. Between the trimmed V and J ends, which lost 0 bases and 10 bases, there was a span of 19 bases. The germline gives CDR1 DFQATT, CDR2 SNEGSKA (reference sequence). The CDR3 sequence: CSARDLAGSSYEQFF. In DNA, the CDR3 is TGCAGTGCTAGAGATCTGGCAGGGAGCTCCTACGAGCAGTTCTTC.

There are a few counts of this clonotype. This chain links TRBV6-5 with TRBJ2-5; D is uncertain. CDR1 and CDR2 from the germline V gene are MNHEY and SVGAGI. The V end was cut by 2 bases, the J end by 5 bases, with 15 bases between. The CDR3 totals 15 residues. Written as DNA, the CDR3 is TGTGCCAGCAGTTACCGTTTTGTAGTTGAGGAGACCCAGTACTTC. This sequence encodes CASSYRFVVEETQYF.

The gene calls are TRBV7-2 and TRBJ1-3; a weak D match, TRBD1 (6 bases). CDR1 and CDR2 from the germline V gene are SGHTA and FQGNSA. This CDR3 contains 16 residues. V dropped 4 bases and J dropped 3 bases, with 16 bases sitting between them. The DNA of the CDR3 is TGTGCCAGCAGCTCGGGGGTCAGGGGTAGTGGAAACACCATATATTTT. Residues: CASSSGVRGSGNTIYF.

The chain has TRBV11-2 and TRBJ2-1; TRBD2 aligns across 8 bases. The germline CDR1 and CDR2 sequences are SGHAT and FQNNGV. J gave up 6 bases and V 5 bases, and 12 bases lay outside the gene matches. The CDR3 loop spans 16 amino acids. CDR3 DNA: TGTGCCAGCAGCCCCTTTTCTGGCGGGAGGTTCAATGAGCAGTTCTTC. It yields the protein CASSPFSGGRFNEQFF.

This clonotype was detected a few times. V gene TRBV20-1 combines with J gene TRBJ2-1; the match to TRBD2 covers 14 bases. This CDR3 comprises 16 residues. Germline values: CDR1 DFQATT, CDR2 SNEGSKA (reference sequence). V was pared by 6 bases and J by 3 bases, with 7 bases of the junction left unmatched. The CDR3, as DNA: TGCAGTGCAACCGGGACTAGCGGGAGAAACTACAATGAGCAGTTCTTC. Amino acid sequence: CSATGTSGRNYNEQFF.

In this sample, this clonotype turned up many times. This chain uses TRBV7-2 with TRBJ2-1; no definite D call. The CDR3 is 16 amino acids. With 2 bases removed from V and 6 bases from J, the gap between germline ends came to 17 bases. Germline lookup yields CDR1 SGHTA and CDR2 FQGNSA. The CDR3 sequence: CASSLWSISPLNEQFF. The CDR3 DNA sequence: TGTGCCAGCAGCTTATGGAGCATCAGTCCCCTCAATGAGCAGTTCTTC.